These T cell receptor beta chains were read from a single sample in a study of spatial heterogeneity in lung cancer. TCRdb redid the calling of the 5' RACE reads with MiXCR, one entry per CDR3 protein. The sample has under 150,000 distinct CDR3 sequences; 9% to 15% are singletons. Specimen: PBMCs, collected at follow-up. The receptor set was obtained from a male donor with early-stage non-small cell lung cancer. The CDR3 runs from the conserved cysteine through the conserved F or W. The order of the fields is CDR3 protein, CDR3 DNA, clone size, D gene, J gene, V gene. The D gene is left open where the match is weak. Clone size, where shown, is once, few, many, or a class for clones that have expanded.

CDR3: CSVGDRSGPQHF
DNA: TGCAGCGTTGGGGACAGGTCAGGGCCCCAGCATTTT
size: many
D: TRBD1
J: TRBJ1-5
V: TRBV29-1

CDR3: CSANPRLETQRDEQFF
DNA: TGCAGTGCTAACCCCCGTCTCGAAACCCAGCGGGATGAGCAGTTCTTC
size: many
D: -
J: TRBJ2-1
V: TRBV20-1

CDR3: CASSPRTSGGRDTQYF
DNA: TGTGCCAGCAGCCCCCGGACTAGCGGGGGGAGAGATACGCAGTATTTT
size: many
D: TRBD2
J: TRBJ2-3
V: TRBV9

CDR3: CSVGTDGNTIYF
DNA: TGCAGCGTCGGGACGGACGGAAACACCATATATTTT
size: many
D: -
J: TRBJ1-3
V: TRBV29-1

CDR3: CSAKQGTGYGYTF
DNA: TGCAGTGCTAAACAGGGGACGGGCTATGGCTACACCTTC
size: few
D: TRBD1
J: TRBJ1-2
V: TRBV20-1

CDR3: CASSSDLSPEAQYF
DNA: TGTGCCAGCAGCTCTGACCTCTCTCCAGAGGCGCAGTATTTT
size: few
D: -
J: TRBJ2-3
V: TRBV7-6

CDR3: CASRGDRGNYNEQFF
DNA: TGTGCCAGCAGGGGAGACAGGGGGAACTACAATGAGCAGTTCTTC
size: -
D: TRBD1
J: TRBJ2-1
V: TRBV7-9

CDR3: CATSDSMTRNEQFF
DNA: TGTGCCACCAGTGACAGCATGACAAGGAATGAGCAGTTCTTC
size: -
D: -
J: TRBJ2-1
V: TRBV24-1

CDR3: CTYGRSGEETQYF
DNA: TGCACCTACGGTCGATCCGGGGAAGAGACCCAGTACTTC
size: few
D: -
J: TRBJ2-5
V: TRBV29-1

CDR3: CSAHPAGGTDTQYF
DNA: TGCAGTGCCCACCCCGCCGGGGGCACAGATACGCAGTATTTT
size: few
D: -
J: TRBJ2-3
V: TRBV20-1

CDR3: CASSLAPASYEQYF
DNA: TGTGCCAGCAGCTTAGCGCCAGCCTCCTACGAGCAGTACTTC
size: -
D: -
J: TRBJ2-7
V: TRBV7-9

CDR3: CASSQGVTGNQPQHF
DNA: TGCGCCAGCAGCCAAGGGGTGACAGGAAATCAGCCCCAGCATTTT
size: -
D: -
J: TRBJ1-5
V: TRBV4-1

CDR3: CATSDWGQLYEKLFF
DNA: TGTGCCACCAGTGATTGGGGACAGCTTTATGAAAAACTGTTTTTT
size: -
D: TRBD1
J: TRBJ1-4
V: TRBV24-1

CDR3: CASSVEPGNSYGYTF
DNA: TGTGCCAGCAGCGTAGAGCCAGGGAACTCCTATGGCTACACCTTC
size: many
D: -
J: TRBJ1-2
V: TRBV9

CDR3: CAIKTGAHGYTF
DNA: TGTGCCATCAAGACAGGGGCCCATGGCTACACCTTC
size: -
D: TRBD1
J: TRBJ1-2
V: TRBV10-3

CDR3: CASSWTGGEQYF
DNA: TGTGCCAGCAGTTGGACAGGGGGCGAGCAGTACTTC
size: many
D: TRBD1
J: TRBJ2-7
V: TRBV27

CDR3: CASSLGPGADTIYF
DNA: TGTGCCAGCAGCTTAGGGCCAGGGGCAGACACCATATATTTT
size: -
D: -
J: TRBJ1-3
V: TRBV7-2

CDR3: CSARASGVRYF
DNA: TGCAGTGCTAGAGCGTCGGGAGTCCGGTACTTC
size: many
D: -
J: TRBJ2-4
V: TRBV20-1

CDR3: CAISQELNTEAFF
DNA: TGTGCCATCAGCCAAGAGCTGAACACTGAAGCTTTCTTT
size: few
D: -
J: TRBJ1-1
V: TRBV10-3

CDR3: CASSQGGGSGNQPQHF
DNA: TGTGCCAGCAGCCAAGGGGGGGGCTCGGGCAATCAGCCCCAGCATTTT
size: many
D: -
J: TRBJ1-5
V: TRBV3-1

CDR3: CASSLGRKTYEQYF
DNA: TGTGCCAGCAGTCTTGGACGGAAAACCTACGAGCAGTACTTC
size: few
D: -
J: TRBJ2-7
V: TRBV7-8

CDR3: CASSPIAAAGAYEQYF
DNA: TGTGCCAGCTCACCAATCGCGGCCGCAGGGGCCTACGAGCAGTACTTC
size: many
D: -
J: TRBJ2-7
V: TRBV18

CDR3: CASSLEGLALNNEQFF
DNA: TGTGCCAGCAGCTTAGAAGGACTAGCTCTCAACAATGAGCAGTTCTTC
size: -
D: TRBD2
J: TRBJ2-1
V: TRBV11-3

CDR3: CASVPGQGFLYEQYF
DNA: TGTGCCAGCGTGCCAGGACAGGGGTTCTTGTACGAGCAGTACTTC
size: -
D: TRBD1
J: TRBJ2-7
V: TRBV2

CDR3: CASSQALVSYEQYF
DNA: TGCGCCAGCAGCCAAGCGCTCGTCTCCTACGAGCAGTACTTC
size: many
D: -
J: TRBJ2-7
V: TRBV4-1

CDR3: CASSLYTGRYEQYF
DNA: TGTGCCAGCAGCTTATATACGGGACGGTACGAGCAGTACTTC
size: many
D: -
J: TRBJ2-7
V: TRBV7-6

CDR3: CASSPPGQGPYSNQPQHF
DNA: TGTGCCAGCAGTCCCCCGGGACAGGGACCTTATAGCAATCAGCCCCAGCATTTT
size: few
D: TRBD1
J: TRBJ1-5
V: TRBV6-6

CDR3: CASSVGDWVGNSPLHF
DNA: TGTGCCAGCAGCGTAGGTGACTGGGTGGGTAATTCACCCCTCCACTTT
size: many
D: -
J: TRBJ1-6
V: TRBV9

CDR3: CASSLEQGGNQPQHF
DNA: TGTGCCAGCAGCTTAGAACAGGGAGGCAATCAGCCCCAGCATTTT
size: many
D: -
J: TRBJ1-5
V: TRBV7-9

CDR3: CASRRGISYEQYF
DNA: TGTGCCAGCAGACGGGGGATCTCCTACGAGCAGTACTTC
size: -
D: -
J: TRBJ2-7
V: TRBV28

CDR3: CASTPDSYGYTF
DNA: TGTGCCAGCACCCCAGACAGCTATGGCTACACCTTC
size: -
D: -
J: TRBJ1-2
V: TRBV28

CDR3: CASSPDTISSYNEQFF
DNA: TGCGCCAGCAGCCCGGACACCATAAGCTCCTACAATGAGCAGTTCTTC
size: -
D: -
J: TRBJ2-1
V: TRBV5-1

CDR3: CATSASPDRDLNYGYTF
DNA: TGTGCCACCAGTGCCTCTCCGGACAGGGACTTAAACTATGGCTACACCTTC
size: few
D: TRBD1
J: TRBJ1-2
V: TRBV24-1

CDR3: CASSGSTPHEQFF
DNA: TGTGCCAGTAGTGGGTCGACGCCCCATGAGCAGTTCTTC
size: many
D: -
J: TRBJ2-1
V: TRBV19

CDR3: CSARTGYGYTF
DNA: TGCAGTGCTAGGACAGGGTACGGCTACACCTTC
size: many
D: TRBD1
J: TRBJ1-2
V: TRBV20-1

CDR3: CSARALYEQYF
DNA: TGCAGTGCTAGAGCGCTCTACGAGCAGTACTTC
size: -
D: -
J: TRBJ2-7
V: TRBV20-1

CDR3: CASSLNRRGAEALHF
DNA: TGTGCCAGCAGCCTTAACCGACGAGGGGCCGAGGCCCTCCACTTT
size: -
D: -
J: TRBJ1-6
V: TRBV4-2

CDR3: CASSFHDRGPNEQFF
DNA: TGTGCCAGCAGCTTCCACGACAGGGGGCCCAATGAGCAGTTCTTC
size: many
D: TRBD1
J: TRBJ2-1
V: TRBV7-2

CDR3: CASSQDFQRGGNEQFF
DNA: TGTGCCAGCAGCCAAGATTTTCAGCGGGGGGGCAATGAGCAGTTCTTC
size: few
D: TRBD2
J: TRBJ2-1
V: TRBV4-2